This is a list of T cell receptor beta chains from one sample in a study of T cell responses to AZD1222 COVID-19 vaccine. Data came from immunoSEQ multiplex PCR; TCRdb stores just in-frame clones and leaves some out. The sample contains over 150,000 clones, 94% of which appear only once. The input for sequencing was peripheral blood, taken 28 days after the second AZD1222 dose. Receptors originate from an adult who received the AZD1222 COVID-19 vaccine. The conserved cysteine and the conserved F or W are not part of the CDR3 here. Fields, in order: V gene, J gene, CDR3 protein.

TRBV2,TRBJ2-7,ASSEFEGLEGYEQY
TRBV7-9,TRBJ1-5,ASSHNGDNQPQH
TRBV24-1,TRBJ2-5,ATSGSGGIQETQY
TRBV19,TRBJ2-7,ASSIASGPHYEQY
TRBV19,TRBJ1-1,ASSIGHTEAF
TRBV4-3,TRBJ1-6,ASSQDFVAADNSPLH
TRBV4-3,TRBJ1-1,ASSQDISGTGSRTEAF
TRBV6-5,TRBJ2-7,ASSYLPQGSYEQY
TRBV18,TRBJ2-2,ASSPSGQGGAGELF
TRBV5-6,TRBJ1-2,ASRGQGGNYGYT
TRBV28,TRBJ1-1,ASSPHAGPLTEAF
TRBV11-2,TRBJ2-7,ASSLAAGESSYEQY
TRBV11-2,TRBJ1-3,ASSGTDSGNTIY
TRBV7-6,TRBJ2-1,ASSLGVAGGNEQF
TRBV3-1/TRBV3-2,TRBJ1-3,ASRGTAWGNTIY
TRBV29-1,TRBJ2-1,SVALWGSYNEQF
TRBV24-1,TRBJ2-4,ATSDLQGAIPKNIQY
TRBV7-2,TRBJ2-1,ASSSYPRGARNEQF
TRBV7-9,TRBJ2-7,ASRGTVPYEQY
TRBV18,TRBJ1-2,ASSPTEGMGYGYT
TRBV7-2,TRBJ1-3,ASSFQGASGNTIY
TRBV6-5,TRBJ1-3,ASAPSSGNTIY
TRBV20-1,TRBJ1-1,SAKPNTEAF
TRBV20-1,TRBJ2-2,SASPGEGTGELF
TRBV2,TRBJ2-7,ASSGTGNEQY
TRBV7-6,TRBJ2-3,ASSPGEARGTDTQY
TRBV6-7,TRBJ2-1,ASSYSIWVPSYNEQF
TRBV2,TRBJ1-3,ASSDKGAAGNTIY
TRBV4-1,TRBJ1-5,ASSPGKVSNQPQH
TRBV12-3/TRBV12-4,TRBJ1-1,ASSPTGAPEAF
TRBV6-5,TRBJ1-6,ASSYSRQISDSPLH
TRBV6-1,TRBJ2-7,ASSEGDRRTSYEQY
TRBV18,TRBJ2-7,ASSPSGVSYEQY
TRBV6-5,TRBJ1-5,ASRPGQNQPQH
TRBV7-2,TRBJ1-1,ASSLLTGANTEAF
TRBV3-1/TRBV3-2,TRBJ2-7,ASSQFTGGPSYEQY
TRBV6-5,TRBJ2-1,ASRRDTANEQF
TRBV28,TRBJ2-3,ASSFSPTQRSPGTDTQY
TRBV20-1,TRBJ1-5,SASTYPNQPQH
TRBV3-1/TRBV3-2,TRBJ2-7,ASSQGKKDSIPYEQY
TRBV4-3,TRBJ1-2,ASSHGGVGYT
TRBV2,TRBJ2-2,ASREGSVNTGELF
TRBV27,TRBJ2-7,ASSLAGGAYEQY